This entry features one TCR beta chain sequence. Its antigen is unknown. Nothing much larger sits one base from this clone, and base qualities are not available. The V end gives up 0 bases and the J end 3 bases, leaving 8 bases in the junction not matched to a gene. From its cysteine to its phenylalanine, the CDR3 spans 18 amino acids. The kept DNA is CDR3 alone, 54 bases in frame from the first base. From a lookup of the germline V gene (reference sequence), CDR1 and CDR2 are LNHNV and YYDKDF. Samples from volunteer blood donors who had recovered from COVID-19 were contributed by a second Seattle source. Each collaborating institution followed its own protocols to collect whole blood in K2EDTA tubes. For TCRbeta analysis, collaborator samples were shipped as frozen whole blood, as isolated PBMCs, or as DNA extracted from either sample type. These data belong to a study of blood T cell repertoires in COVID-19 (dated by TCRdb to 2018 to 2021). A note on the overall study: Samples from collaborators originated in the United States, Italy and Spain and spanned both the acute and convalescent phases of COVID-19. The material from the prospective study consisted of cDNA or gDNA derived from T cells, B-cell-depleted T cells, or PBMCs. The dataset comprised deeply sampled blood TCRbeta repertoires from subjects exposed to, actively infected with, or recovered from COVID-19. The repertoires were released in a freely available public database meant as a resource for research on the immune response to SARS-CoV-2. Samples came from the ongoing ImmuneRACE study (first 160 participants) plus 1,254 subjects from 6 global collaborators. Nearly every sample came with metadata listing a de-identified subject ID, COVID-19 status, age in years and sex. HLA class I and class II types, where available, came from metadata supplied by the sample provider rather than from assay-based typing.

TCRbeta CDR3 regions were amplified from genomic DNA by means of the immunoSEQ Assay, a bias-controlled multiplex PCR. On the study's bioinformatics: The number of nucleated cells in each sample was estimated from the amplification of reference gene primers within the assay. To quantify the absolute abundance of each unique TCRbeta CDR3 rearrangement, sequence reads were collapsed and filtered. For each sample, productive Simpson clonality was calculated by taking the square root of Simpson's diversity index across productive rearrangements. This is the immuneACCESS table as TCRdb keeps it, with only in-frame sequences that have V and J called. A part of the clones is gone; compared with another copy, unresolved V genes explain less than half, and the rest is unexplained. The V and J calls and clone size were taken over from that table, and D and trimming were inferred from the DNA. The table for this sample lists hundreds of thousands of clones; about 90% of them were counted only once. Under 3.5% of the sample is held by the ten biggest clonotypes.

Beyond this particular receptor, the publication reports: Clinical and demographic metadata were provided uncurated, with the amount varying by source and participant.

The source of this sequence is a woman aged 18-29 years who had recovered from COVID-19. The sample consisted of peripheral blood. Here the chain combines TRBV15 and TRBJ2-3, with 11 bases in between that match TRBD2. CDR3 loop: CATSRDPTSGARTDTQYF. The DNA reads TGTGCCACCAGCAGAGATCCGACTAGCGGGGCGAGGACAGATACGCAGTATTTT.